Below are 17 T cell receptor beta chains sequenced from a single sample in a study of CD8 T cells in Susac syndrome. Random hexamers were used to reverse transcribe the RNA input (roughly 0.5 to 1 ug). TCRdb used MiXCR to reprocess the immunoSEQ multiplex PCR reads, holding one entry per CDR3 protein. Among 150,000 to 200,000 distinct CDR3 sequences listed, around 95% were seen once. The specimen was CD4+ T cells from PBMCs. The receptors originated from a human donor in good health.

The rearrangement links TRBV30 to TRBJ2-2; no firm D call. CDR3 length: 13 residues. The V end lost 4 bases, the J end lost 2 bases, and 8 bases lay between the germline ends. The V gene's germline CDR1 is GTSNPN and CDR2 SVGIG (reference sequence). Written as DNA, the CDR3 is TGTGCCTGGAACCCGGCCAACACCGGGGAGCTGTTTTTT. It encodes CAWNPANTGELFF.

DNA of the CDR3: TGTGCCAGCTCACCACGTTCATCAGACAATGAGCAGTTCTTC. It codes for CASSPRSSDNEQFF. V and J are TRBV18 and TRBJ2-1, with unresolved D. The CDR3 extends over 14 amino acids. Germline V CDR1 and CDR2: KGHSH, LQKENI. V dropped 1 base and J dropped 5 bases, with 9 bases sitting between them.

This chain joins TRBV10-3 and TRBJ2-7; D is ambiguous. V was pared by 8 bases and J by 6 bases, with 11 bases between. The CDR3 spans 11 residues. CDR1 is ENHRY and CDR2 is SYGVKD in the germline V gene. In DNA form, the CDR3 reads TGTGCCATCGGAAACATTGGCGAGCAGTACTTC. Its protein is CAIGNIGEQYF.

The CDR3 loop is CASSSEIRGYEQYF. Written as DNA, the CDR3 is TGTGCCAGCAGCTCCGAAATCAGGGGATACGAGCAGTACTTC. The rearrangement uses TRBV7-2 and TRBJ2-7, with a tentative D call TRBD1 (6 bases). Per germline, CDR1 SGHTA and CDR2 FQGNSA. This CDR3 spans 14 amino acids. V was trimmed by 4 bases and J by 4 bases, leaving 14 bases between them.

Here the CDR3 DNA reads TGTGCCTGGAGTGTTGGCCGGGACAGGGGATCCTACGAGCAGTACTTC. Translated: CAWSVGRDRGSYEQYF. The chain is built from TRBV30 and TRBJ2-7; 10 bases fit TRBD1. V was clipped by 0 bases and J by 1 base; unmatched bases: 6. The CDR3 spans 16 residues. Germline loops: CDR1 GTSNPN, CDR2 SVGIG (reference sequence).

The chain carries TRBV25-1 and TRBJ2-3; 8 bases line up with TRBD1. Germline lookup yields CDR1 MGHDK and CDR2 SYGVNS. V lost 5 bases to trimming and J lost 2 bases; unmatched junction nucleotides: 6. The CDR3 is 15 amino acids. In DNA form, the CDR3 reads TGTGCCAGCAGTCCCGGACAGGGAGTCACAGATACGCAGTATTTT. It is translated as CASSPGQGVTDTQYF.

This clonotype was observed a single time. The CDR3 nucleotides are TGCAGCGTTGAGCGGACCCCCTACGAGCAGTACTTC. The encoded protein is CSVERTPYEQYF. The chain has TRBV29-1 and TRBJ2-7, with D hard to call. Between the trimmed V and J ends, which lost 3 bases and 2 bases, there was a span of 8 bases. The CDR3 length is 12 residues. Germline CDR1 is SQVTM and CDR2 is ANQGSEA.

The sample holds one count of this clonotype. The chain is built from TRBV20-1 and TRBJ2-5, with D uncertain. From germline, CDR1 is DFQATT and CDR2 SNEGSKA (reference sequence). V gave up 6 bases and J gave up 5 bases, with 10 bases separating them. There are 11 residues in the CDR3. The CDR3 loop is CSAMYIETQYF. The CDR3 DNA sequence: TGCAGTGCCATGTACATCGAGACCCAGTACTTC.

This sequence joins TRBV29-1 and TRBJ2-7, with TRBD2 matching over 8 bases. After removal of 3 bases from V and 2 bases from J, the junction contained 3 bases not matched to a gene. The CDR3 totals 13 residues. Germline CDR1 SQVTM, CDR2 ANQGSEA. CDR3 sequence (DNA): TGCAGCGTTGAGGTTAGCGGGGCCTACGAGCAGTACTTC. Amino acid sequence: CSVEVSGAYEQYF.

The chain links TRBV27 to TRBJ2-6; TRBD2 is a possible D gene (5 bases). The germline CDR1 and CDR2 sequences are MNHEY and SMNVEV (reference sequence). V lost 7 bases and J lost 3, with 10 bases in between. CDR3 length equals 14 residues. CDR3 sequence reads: CASKREVGANVLTF. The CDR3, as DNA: TGTGCCAGCAAACGGGAAGTTGGGGCCAACGTCCTGACTTTC.

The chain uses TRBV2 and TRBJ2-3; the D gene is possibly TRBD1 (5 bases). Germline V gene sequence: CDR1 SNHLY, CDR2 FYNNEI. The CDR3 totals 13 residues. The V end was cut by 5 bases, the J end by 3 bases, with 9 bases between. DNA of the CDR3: TGTGCCAGCAGTAGGGGAAGGACAGATACGCAGTATTTT. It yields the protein CASSRGRTDTQYF.

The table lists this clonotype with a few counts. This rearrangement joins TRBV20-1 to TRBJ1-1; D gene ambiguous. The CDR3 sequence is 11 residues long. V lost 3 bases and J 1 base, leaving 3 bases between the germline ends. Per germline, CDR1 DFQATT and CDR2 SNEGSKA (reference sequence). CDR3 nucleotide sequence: TGCAGTGCTAGGGGGAACACTGAAGCTTTCTTT. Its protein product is CSARGNTEAFF.

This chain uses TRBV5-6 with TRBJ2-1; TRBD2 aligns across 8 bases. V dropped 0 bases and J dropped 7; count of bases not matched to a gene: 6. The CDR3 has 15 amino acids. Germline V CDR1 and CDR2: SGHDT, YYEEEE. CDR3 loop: CASSLVRRGANEQFF. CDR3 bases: TGTGCCAGCAGCTTGGTGCGGCGGGGGGCGAATGAGCAGTTCTTC.

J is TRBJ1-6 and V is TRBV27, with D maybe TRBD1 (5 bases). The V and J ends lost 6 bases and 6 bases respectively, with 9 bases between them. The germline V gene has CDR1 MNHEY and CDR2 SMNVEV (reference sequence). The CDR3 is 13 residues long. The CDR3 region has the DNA TGTGCCAGCAGAGTACAGGTTAATTCACCCCTCCACTTT. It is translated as CASRVQVNSPLHF.

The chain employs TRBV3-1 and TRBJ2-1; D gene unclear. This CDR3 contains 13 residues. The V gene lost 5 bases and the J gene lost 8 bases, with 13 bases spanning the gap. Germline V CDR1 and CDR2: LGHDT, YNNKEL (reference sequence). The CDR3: CASSARGDHEQFF. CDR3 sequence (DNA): TGTGCCAGCAGCGCCCGTGGTGACCATGAGCAGTTCTTC.

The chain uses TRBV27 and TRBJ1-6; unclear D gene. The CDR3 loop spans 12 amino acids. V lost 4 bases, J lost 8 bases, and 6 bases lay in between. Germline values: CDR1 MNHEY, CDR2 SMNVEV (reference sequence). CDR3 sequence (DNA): TGTGCCAGCAGTTCCTGGGATTCACCCCTCCACTTT. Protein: CASSSWDSPLHF.

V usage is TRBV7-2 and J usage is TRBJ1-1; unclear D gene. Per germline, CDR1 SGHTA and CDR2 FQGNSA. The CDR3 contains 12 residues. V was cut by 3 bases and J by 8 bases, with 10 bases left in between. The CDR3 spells CASSFPRREAFF. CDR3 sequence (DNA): TGTGCCAGCAGCTTCCCCAGAAGGGAAGCTTTCTTT.